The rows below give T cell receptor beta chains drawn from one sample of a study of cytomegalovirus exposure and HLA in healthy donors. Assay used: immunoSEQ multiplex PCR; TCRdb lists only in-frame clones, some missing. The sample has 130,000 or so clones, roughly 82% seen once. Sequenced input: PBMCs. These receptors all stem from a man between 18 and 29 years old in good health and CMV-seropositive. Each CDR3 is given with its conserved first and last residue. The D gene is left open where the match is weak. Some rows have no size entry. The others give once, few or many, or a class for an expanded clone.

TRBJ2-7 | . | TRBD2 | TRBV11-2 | CASSLDEGLAGSYEQYF | TGTGCCAGCAGCTTAGATGAAGGACTAGCGGGCTCCTACGAGCAGTACTTC
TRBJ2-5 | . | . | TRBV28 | CASSLILGGTQEYF | TGTGCCAGCAGTTTAATTTTAGGGGGTACTCAGGAGTACTTC
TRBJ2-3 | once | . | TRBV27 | CASTRLDTQYF | TGTGCCAGCACCAGATTAGATACGCAGTATTTT
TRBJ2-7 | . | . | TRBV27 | CASSSGISYEQYF | TGTGCCAGCAGTTCGGGGATATCCTACGAGCAGTACTTC
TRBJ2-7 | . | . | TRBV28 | CASSGLRLQEDEQYF | TGTGCCAGCAGTGGCTTACGTCTTCAGGAGGACGAGCAGTACTTC
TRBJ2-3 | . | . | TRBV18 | CASSPRQLSTDTQYF | TGTGCCAGCTCACCACGACAGTTAAGCACAGATACGCAGTATTTT
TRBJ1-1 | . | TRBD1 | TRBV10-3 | CAIRGGQGPFTEAFF | TGTGCCATCAGGGGGGGACAGGGGCCGTTCACTGAAGCTTTCTTT
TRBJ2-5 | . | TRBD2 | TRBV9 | CASSVAGGQETQYF | TGTGCCAGCAGCGTAGCGGGGGGCCAAGAGACCCAGTACTTC
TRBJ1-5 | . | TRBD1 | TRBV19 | CASTDRDQPQHF | TGTGCCAGCACGGACAGGGATCAGCCCCAGCATTTT
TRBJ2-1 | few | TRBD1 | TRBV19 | CAGSGQGVSRVSNEQFF | TGTGCCGGGTCGGGACAGGGTGTGTCTAGAGTAAGCAATGAGCAGTTCTTC
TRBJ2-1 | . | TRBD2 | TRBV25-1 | CASSAIRRGLVYNEQFF | TGTGCCAGCAGTGCTATACGCCGGGGACTAGTTTACAATGAGCAGTTCTTC
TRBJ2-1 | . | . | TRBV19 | CASSISGSNEQFF | TGTGCCAGTAGTATATCCGGGAGTAATGAGCAGTTCTTC
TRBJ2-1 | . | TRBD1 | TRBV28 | CASSSGTVGDNEQFF | TGTGCCAGCAGTTCCGGGACAGTAGGGGACAATGAGCAGTTCTTC
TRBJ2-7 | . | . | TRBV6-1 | CASSSSGTPYEQYF | TGTGCCAGCAGTTCCTCCGGGACACCTTACGAGCAGTACTTC
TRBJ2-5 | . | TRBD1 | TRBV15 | CATSRDKAGQGQETQYF | TGTGCCACCAGCAGAGATAAGGCGGGACAGGGCCAAGAGACCCAGTACTTC
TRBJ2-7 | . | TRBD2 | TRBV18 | CASSPTSGYEQYF | TGTGCCAGCTCACCCACTAGCGGGTACGAGCAGTACTTC
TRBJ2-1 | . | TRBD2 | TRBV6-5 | CASSSEGLGTYNEQFF | TGTGCCAGCAGTTCAGAGGGACTAGGGACATACAATGAGCAGTTCTTC
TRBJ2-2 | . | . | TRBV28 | CASTPVIPGTGELFF | TGTGCCAGCACCCCCGTGATCCCCGGCACCGGGGAGCTGTTTTTT
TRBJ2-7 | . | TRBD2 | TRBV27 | CASSLAGGTGYEQYF | TGTGCCAGCAGCCTAGCGGGAGGGACGGGCTACGAGCAGTACTTC
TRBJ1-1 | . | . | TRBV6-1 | CASSERRRGRWTEAFF | TGTGCCAGCAGTGAACGGAGGAGGGGAAGGTGGACTGAAGCTTTCTTT
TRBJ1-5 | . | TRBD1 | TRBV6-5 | CASSAGTGIQPQHF | TGTGCCAGCAGTGCCGGGACAGGGATTCAGCCCCAGCATTTT
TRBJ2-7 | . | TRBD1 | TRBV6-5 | CASSYLRGTGEDEQYF | TGTGCCAGCAGTTACCTCCGAGGGACAGGGGAAGACGAGCAGTACTTC
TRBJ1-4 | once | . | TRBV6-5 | CASREVGGNEKLFF | TGTGCCAGCAGAGAGGTGGGGGGTAATGAAAAACTGTTTTTT